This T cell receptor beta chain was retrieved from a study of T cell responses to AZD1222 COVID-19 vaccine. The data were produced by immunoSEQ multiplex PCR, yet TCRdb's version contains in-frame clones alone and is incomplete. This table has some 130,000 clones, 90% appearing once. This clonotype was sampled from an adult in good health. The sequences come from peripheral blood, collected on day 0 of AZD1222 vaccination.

The CDR3 reads CASSPTGLEQYF. CDR3 sequence (DNA): TGTGCCAGCAGCCCCACAGGACTCGAGCAGTACTTC. The rearrangement links TRBV5-4 to TRBJ2-7; the D call may be TRBD1 or TRBD2 (5 bases each). Per the germline V gene, CDR1 is SGHNT and CDR2 is YYREEE (reference sequence). The CDR3 is made up of 12 amino acids. Trimming stripped 4 bases from V and 6 bases from J, with 11 bases between.